This T cell receptor (beta chain) was captured in a study of T cell changes during pregnancy in multiple sclerosis. Trimming cost V 6 bases and J 4 bases; bases outside gene matches: 3. The CDR3 runs to 14 residues. Germline CDR1 reads SEHNR; CDR2 reads FQNEAQ (reference sequence). Sequencing was performed with immunoSEQ multiplex PCR; in TCRdb, only in-frame clones are kept and a portion is missing. This sample has approximately 51,000 clones, with under 95% found just once. V gene TRBV7-9 combines with J gene TRBJ2-1; 10 bases match TRBD1. This TCR came from a female donor with multiple sclerosis, enrolled in a pregnancy study. Here the sequenced sample was CD4+ T cells from peripheral blood mononuclear cells, taken in the second trimester of pregnancy. CDR3 sequence: CASRPGQGYNEQFF. The CDR3 DNA follows: TGTGCCAGCAGACCGGGACAGGGGTACAATGAGCAGTTCTTC.